This section outlines one T cell receptor beta chain sequence together with its context. The data derive from a study of T cells after yellow fever vaccination. MiXCR was run by TCRdb on the 5' RACE reads, yielding one entry per CDR3 protein. The sample includes 250,000 to 300,000 distinct CDR3 sequences, around 10% of them seen just once. Germline V lookup: CDR1 LNHDA, CDR2 SQIVND (reference sequence). V lost 3 bases and J lost 2, with 14 bases in between. The CDR3 sequence is 15 residues long. The source material was CD4+ T cells sorted from PBMCs, sampled 5 days after the yellow fever booster vaccination. This TCR came from a man younger than 35 who received the YFV17D yellow fever vaccine. This chain connects TRBV19 to TRBJ2-7; D is perhaps TRBD2 (5 bases). The CDR3 bases are TGTGCCAGTAGTATGCGGGCAGGCCAGACCTACGAGCAGTACTTC. It yields the protein CASSMRAGQTYEQYF. Based on the CDR3 plus reference TRBV19 and TRBJ2-7, the full variable domain is DGGITQSPKYLFRKEGQNVTLSCEQNLNHDAMYWYRQDPGQGLRLIYYSQIVNDFQKGDIAEGYSVSREKKESFPLTVTSAQKNPTAFYLCASSMRAGQTYEQYFGPGTRLTVT.